The 28 T cell receptor beta chains listed next were all sequenced from one sample in a study of PD-L1 blockade in urothelial cancer. Time point: pretreatment peripheral blood. Only in-frame clones appear in the TCRdb table, and some are missing; sequencing was by immunoSEQ multiplex PCR. The sample records around 79,000 clones, approximately 86% being singletons. The sample in question was PBMCs, obtained around atezolizumab (anti-PD-L1) treatment. These receptors were collected from a man aged 35-49 years with urothelial cancer.

This clone has only one observation. V and J are TRBV30 and TRBJ2-2; D gene unclear. Trimming shortened V by 2 bases and J by 5 bases, and 6 bases separated the two germline ends. The CDR3 is 12 residues long. CDR1 GTSNPN and CDR2 SVGIG come from the germline V gene (reference sequence). The CDR3 DNA follows: TGTGCCTGGAGTCCGAGGACCGGGGAGCTGTTTTTT. Encoded protein: CAWSPRTGELFF.

The chain uses TRBV9 and TRBJ2-1, with TRBD2 as a possible D gene (6 bases). This CDR3 region has 14 residues. Germline assignment: CDR1 SGDLS and CDR2 YYNGEE. The V gene lost 4 bases and the J gene lost 10 bases, with 18 bases spanning the gap. In DNA, the CDR3 is TGTGCCAGCAGCCTCTCTGGAGGGTCTGAGGAGCAGTTCTTC. Translated: CASSLSGGSEEQFF.

The chain uses TRBV11-3 and TRBJ2-2, with D perhaps matching TRBD1 (5 bases). Germline-derived CDR1 and CDR2 are SGHNT and YENEEA. The CDR3 extends over 17 amino acids. V was trimmed by 4 bases and J by 0 bases, leaving 15 bases between them. Here the CDR3 DNA reads TGTGCCAGCAGCTCGGCAGCAGGGCCCGCGAACACCGGGGAGCTGTTTTTT. As protein: CASSSAAGPANTGELFF.

Points on this clone: The junction departs from the called germline gene at one end, perhaps through a read error. The chain uses TRBV7-7 and TRBJ2-1; TRBD1 matches 7 bases. Germline CDR1 and CDR2: SSHAT and FNYEAQ (reference sequence). This CDR3 comprises 13 residues. The CDR3 region is CASSGREQGEQFF. CDR3 nucleotide sequence: TGTGCTAGCAGCGGACGTGAGCAGGGGGAACAGTTCTTC.

The gene calls are TRBV28 and TRBJ2-2; the D is unclear. Germline V gene sequence: CDR1 MDHEN, CDR2 SYDVKM. The CDR3 has 15 residues. V was pared by 5 bases and J by 11 bases, with 21 bases between. CDR3 bases: TGTGCCAGCAGTCTCCCGGGTTCTTCGCGACGAGAGCTGTTTTTT. Its protein product is CASSLPGSSRRELFF.

J is TRBJ2-5 and V is TRBV6-5; 9 nucleotides line up with TRBD1. With V trimmed by 8 bases and J by 5 bases, 9 bases remained unmatched. The CDR3 extends over 14 amino acids. Germline CDR1 MNHEY, CDR2 SVGAGI. The CDR3 region is CASWSNRGLETQYF. The CDR3 DNA sequence: TGTGCCAGCTGGAGTAACAGGGGGCTGGAGACCCAGTACTTC.

This clone was seen a single time. V is TRBV6-6 and J is TRBJ2-7; no definite D call. Trimming took 4 bases from V and 2 from J, leaving 12 bases between them. The CDR3 covers 14 residues. Germline CDR1 and CDR2: MNHNY and SVGAGI (reference sequence). The CDR3 reads CASSSSLHPYEQYF. The DNA for the CDR3 is TGTGCCAGCAGTTCTTCTTTACACCCCTACGAGCAGTACTTC.

This rearrangement joins TRBV30 to TRBJ1-1, with TRBD1 matching over 8 bases. Germline CDR1 GTSNPN, CDR2 SVGIG (reference sequence). Trimming took 6 bases from V and 5 from J; bases not matched to a gene: 20. The CDR3 is made up of 17 amino acids. In nucleotides, the CDR3 is TGTGCCTGTATTCCCGGGGCAGGGGGCACTTTGGGGACTGAAGCTTTCTTT. It specifies CACIPGAGGTLGTEAFF.

V and J are TRBV9 and TRBJ2-5; 8 nucleotides match TRBD2. Germline CDR1 SGDLS, CDR2 YYNGEE. Germline trimming cut 6 bases from V and 2 bases from J; bases unmatched to any gene: 6. This CDR3 is built from 14 residues. The CDR3 spells CASTSGSLQETQYF. DNA of the CDR3: TGTGCCAGCACGAGCGGGAGCCTACAAGAGACCCAGTACTTC.

V usage is TRBV28 and J usage is TRBJ2-1, with 13 bases that match TRBD2. The CDR3 runs 16 residues. Germline CDR1 reads MDHEN; CDR2 reads SYDVKM. Trimming removed 5 bases from V and 2 bases from J; junction bases left unmatched: 3. The CDR3 sequence: CASSRGTSGAYNEQFF. CDR3 in DNA: TGTGCCAGCAGTAGAGGGACTAGCGGGGCCTACAATGAGCAGTTCTTC.

CDR3 in amino acids: CASSLLGPGRLNTEAFF. The DNA of the CDR3 is TGCGCCAGCAGCTTGCTGGGACCTGGGAGGTTAAACACTGAAGCTTTCTTT. The chain has TRBV5-1 and TRBJ1-1; possible D gene TRBD1, 5 bases. Per the germline V gene, CDR1 is SGHRS and CDR2 is YFSETQ. The V and J ends lost 1 base and 2 bases respectively, with 18 bases between them. The CDR3 length is 17 residues.

The chain is built from TRBV7-2 and TRBJ1-2; D gene unclear. CDR1 and CDR2 from the germline V gene are SGHTA and FQGNSA. This CDR3 has 14 amino acids. V was pared by 5 bases and J by 4 bases, with 14 bases between. The CDR3 is CASSAPGRAYGYTF. The CDR3 DNA reads as TGTGCCAGCAGCGCCCCGGGAAGAGCCTATGGCTACACCTTC.

The rearrangement joins TRBV18 to TRBJ2-3, with 14 bases lining up with TRBD2. The V segment lost 6 bases and the J segment 3 bases; nucleotides outside the gene matches: 14. Looked up from germline, CDR1 is KGHSH and CDR2 is LQKENI. The length of the CDR3 is 19 residues. The CDR3 nucleotides read TGTGCCAGCTCGTTCAATTCCGGGACTAGCGGGAGAATTACAGATACGCAGTATTTT. Residues: CASSFNSGTSGRITDTQYF.

The chain couples TRBV12-1 to TRBJ2-5; TRBD2, as called in the table, went unchecked against the DNA. TRBV12-1 is labeled a pseudogene. This CDR3 region has 14 residues. CDR3 sequence: CASSFAIRSETQYF. The CDR3 DNA reads as TGTGCCAGCAGCTTTGCTATTCGGTCGGAGACCCAGTACTTC.

This rearrangement joins TRBV11-3 to TRBJ2-3, with 9 bases identical to TRBD2. The CDR3 loop spans 15 amino acids. V shed 5 bases, J shed 6 bases, and the junction held 9 bases outside the gene matches. CDR1 SGHNT and CDR2 YENEEA come from the germline V gene. Here the CDR3 DNA reads TGTGCCAGCAGCGCCCGGACTAGCGTAACGGATACGCAGTATTTT. Protein product: CASSARTSVTDTQYF.

The J gene is TRBJ1-5, the V gene TRBV28; possible D gene TRBD1, 6 bases. The CDR3 is 14 amino acids. Trimming took off 5 bases at V and 5 bases at J, with 13 bases between the two ends. The germline CDR1 and CDR2 sequences are MDHEN and SYDVKM. The CDR3 DNA reads TGTGCCAGCAGTCTGGACAGTAGATATCAGCCCCAGCATTTT. Its protein product is CASSLDSRYQPQHF.

CDR3 nucleotide sequence: TGTGCCAGCAGCGCCGGCGGGATCCCCCTCGAGCAGTACTTC. Translating gives CASSAGGIPLEQYF. V gene TRBV9 combines with J gene TRBJ2-7; D might be TRBD2 (6 bases). V gave up 3 bases and J gave up 6 bases, with 16 bases separating them. The CDR3 sequence is 14 residues long. Germline-derived CDR1 and CDR2 are SGDLS and YYNGEE. Using reference TRBV9 and TRBJ2-7 for the parts outside the CDR3, the full variable domain is DSGVTQTPKHLITATGQRVTLRCSPRSGDLSVYWYQQSLDQGLQFLIQYYNGEERAKGNILERFSAQQFPDLHSELNLSSLELGDSALYFCASSAGGIPLEQYFGPGTRLTVT.

This sequence joins TRBV15 and TRBJ2-7; possible D gene TRBD2, 6 bases. The CDR3 totals 16 residues. The V and J ends lost 5 bases and 1 base respectively, with 18 bases between them. Looked up from germline, CDR1 is LNHNV and CDR2 is YYDKDF (reference sequence). The CDR3 DNA reads as TGTGCCACCAGCGCCCAACGGGGGTTGGGATCCTACGAGCAGTACTTC. This encodes CATSAQRGLGSYEQYF.

Only one count was recorded for this clone. V is TRBV18 and J is TRBJ2-7, with D possibly being TRBD1 (6 bases). This CDR3 has 13 residues. Trimming shortened V by 1 base and J by 7 bases, and 11 bases separated the two germline ends. CDR1 is KGHSH, CDR2 LQKENI, per germline. CDR3 sequence: CASSPQQGQEQYF. The CDR3 nucleotides read TGTGCCAGCTCACCACAACAAGGACAGGAGCAGTACTTC.

The J gene is TRBJ1-2, the V gene TRBV14, with a tentative D call TRBD1 (5 bases). Germline loops: CDR1 SGHDN, CDR2 FVKESK. CDR3 size: 14 residues. V lost 6 bases, J lost 2 bases, and 13 bases lay in between. The CDR3 sequence: CASSTYGGNYGYTF. The CDR3 DNA reads as TGTGCCAGCAGTACTTACGGGGGAAACTATGGCTACACCTTC.

The J gene is TRBJ2-7, the V gene TRBV7-2, with TRBD2 as a possible D gene (6 bases). CDR3 length equals 14 residues. The germline CDR1 and CDR2 sequences are SGHTA and FQGNSA. The V end was cut by 4 bases, the J end by 6 bases, with 16 bases between. CDR3 protein: CASSSSLRGGEQYF. The DNA of the CDR3 is TGTGCCAGCAGCTCGAGCCTTAGGGGAGGCGAGCAGTACTTC. Looking up the rest from reference TRBV7-2 and TRBJ2-7 gives the full variable domain: GAGVSQSPSNKVTEKGKDVELRCDPISGHTALYWYRQSLGQGLEFLIYFQGNSAPDKSGLPSDRFSAERTGGSVSTLTIQRTQQEDSAVYLCASSSSLRGGEQYFGPGTRLTVT.

This sequence joins TRBV9 and TRBJ1-1, with D uncertain. From germline, CDR1 is SGDLS and CDR2 YYNGEE. V lost 0 bases and J lost 1, with 7 bases in between. CDR3 length: 14 residues. Here the CDR3 reads CASSVGAENTEAFF. The CDR3 coding sequence is TGTGCCAGCAGCGTAGGGGCAGAGAACACTGAAGCTTTCTTT.

The chain uses TRBV11-2 and TRBJ2-7, with D possibly being TRBD1 (6 bases). Germline loops: CDR1 SGHAT, CDR2 FQNNGV. The CDR3 has 14 residues. Trimming shortened V by 1 base and J by 5 bases, and 12 bases separated the two germline ends. The chain's CDR3 is CASSLGTEINEQYF. The CDR3 nucleotides are TGTGCCAGCAGCTTAGGGACAGAAATCAACGAGCAGTACTTC.

This clone is a singleton in its sample. The rearrangement links TRBV7-2 to TRBJ1-2; D call uncertain. V dropped 1 base and J dropped 8 bases, with 14 bases sitting between them. CDR1 is SGHTA, CDR2 FQGNSA, per germline. The CDR3 is 14 residues long. Written as DNA, the CDR3 is TGTGCCAGCAGCTTAGGGTGGGGAGGAAGGGGCTACACCTTC. Translating gives CASSLGWGGRGYTF.

This chain links TRBV11-2 with TRBJ1-4, with unresolved D. Germline CDR1 is SGHAT and CDR2 is FQNNGV. The V and J ends lost 1 base and 0 bases respectively, with 6 bases between them. The CDR3 sequence is 15 residues long. CDR3: CASSLARATNEKLFF. CDR3 bases: TGTGCCAGCAGCTTAGCCCGCGCAACTAATGAAAAACTGTTTTTT.

This clone showed up just once. V is TRBV28 and J is TRBJ2-3; a possible D gene is TRBD1 (6 bases). This CDR3 is 16 amino acids long. The germline V and J ends were trimmed by 6 bases and 4 bases, with 20 bases remaining between them. Germline V gene sequence: CDR1 MDHEN, CDR2 SYDVKM. CDR3 nucleotide sequence: TGTGCCAGCAGCCCTCAACAGGGAACGGGCCCAGATACGCAGTATTTT. It encodes CASSPQQGTGPDTQYF.

The J gene is TRBJ1-3, the V gene TRBV28; 7 positions match TRBD1. CDR3 length equals 17 residues. The germline V gene encodes CDR1 MDHEN and CDR2 SYDVKM. V lost 4 bases and J lost 0; bases outside the gene matches: 9. CDR3 sequence: CASSSFGTDVSGNTIYF. The CDR3 nucleotides read TGTGCCAGCAGTTCGTTCGGGACAGATGTCTCTGGAAACACCATATATTTT.

The sample holds one count of this clone. Likely a read error: the CDR3 ends without its conserved phenylalanine or tryptophan. The limits of the CDR3 on the DNA are not certain, so only TCRdb's listed CDR3 is given. The chain carries TRBV5-6 and TRBJ2-7; the D segment call TRBD2 is taken from the table without a DNA check. The CDR3 numbers 11 amino acids, ends counted. Germline CDR1 reads SGHDT; CDR2 reads YYEEEE. This CDR3 is CASSSAGTSVI.